This T cell receptor beta chain came from a study of control samples from healthy donors and cancer patients. Repertoires were generated with immunoSEQ multiplex PCR, while TCRdb's copy carries only in-frame clones and drops some. The sample carries 170,000 or so clones, 90% to 95% recorded once. Germline V gene lookup returns CDR1 SQVTM and CDR2 ANQGSEA. Trimming pared 7 bases from V and 5 bases from J, leaving 14 bases between. There are 12 residues in the CDR3. The sample taken for sequencing was blood. The TCR was taken from a man between 18 and 29 years old in good health. The chain joins TRBV29-1 to TRBJ1-1, with D maybe TRBD1 (5 bases). The CDR3 reads CSAGLGGTEAFF. The CDR3 DNA follows: TGCAGCGCCGGACTCGGGGGAACTGAAGCTTTCTTT. The full variable domain, in which reference TRBV29-1 and TRBJ1-1 provide the parts outside the CDR3, is SAVISQKPSRDICQRGTSLTIQCQVDSQVTMMFWYRQQPGQSLTLIATANQGSEATYESGFVIDKFPISRPNLTFSTLTVSNMSPEDSSIYLCSAGLGGTEAFFGQGTRLTVV.